These T cell receptor beta chains were read from a single sample in a study of healthy donors' naive CD4 and CD8 T cells. TCRdb re-derived calls from the reads in MiXCR, one entry per CDR3 protein. The table has roughly 200,000 distinct CDR3 sequences, 65% to 75% seen once; the top ten hold less than 2.5%. The sequencing sample was made of naive CD4+ and CD8+ T cells sorted from blood, pooled from several donors. The receptor set was obtained from a pool of human donors in good health; the sample pools cells from several healthy donors. The CDR3 runs from the conserved cysteine through the conserved F or W. Each record gives: clone size, D gene, J gene, V gene, CDR3 protein, CDR3 DNA. D genes are given only for firm matches. Size is omitted from some rows. Given values are once, few, many or a class for expanded clones.

clone size: .
D gene: TRBD1
J gene: TRBJ2-7
V gene: TRBV12-3/TRBV12-4
CDR3 protein: CASSPRQGAREQYF
CDR3 DNA: TGTGCCAGCAGTCCTCGCCAGGGGGCGCGGGAGCAGTACTTC

clone size: .
D gene: .
J gene: TRBJ1-1
V gene: TRBV6-5
CDR3 protein: CASRYRVVGSPAFF
CDR3 DNA: TGTGCCAGCAGGTATCGGGTTGTGGGGAGCCCAGCTTTCTTT

clone size: .
D gene: .
J gene: TRBJ2-5
V gene: TRBV29-1
CDR3 protein: CSVVGGRPYGETQYF
CDR3 DNA: TGCAGCGTTGTGGGGGGACGGCCATACGGCGAGACCCAGTACTTC

clone size: once
D gene: TRBD2
J gene: TRBJ2-1
V gene: TRBV4-3
CDR3 protein: CASSQGLAGAEEVEQFF
CDR3 DNA: TGCGCCAGCAGCCAAGGACTAGCGGGAGCAGAGGAGGTTGAGCAGTTCTTC

clone size: .
D gene: .
J gene: TRBJ2-7
V gene: TRBV29-1
CDR3 protein: CSVRMGGTYEQYF
CDR3 DNA: TGCAGCGTTCGCATGGGCGGAACCTACGAGCAGTACTTC

clone size: few
D gene: TRBD2
J gene: TRBJ2-1
V gene: TRBV29-1
CDR3 protein: CSVRGRGRGFTNEQFF
CDR3 DNA: TGCAGCGTCCGCGGACGCGGGAGAGGGTTTACCAATGAGCAGTTCTTC

clone size: few
D gene: TRBD1
J gene: TRBJ2-5
V gene: TRBV29-1
CDR3 protein: CSVVGTGEETQYF
CDR3 DNA: TGCAGCGTTGTGGGGACAGGGGAAGAGACCCAGTACTTC

clone size: .
D gene: .
J gene: TRBJ2-7
V gene: TRBV5-5
CDR3 protein: CASSLEVRYEQYF
CDR3 DNA: TGTGCCAGCAGCTTAGAAGTCCGTTACGAGCAGTACTTC

clone size: .
D gene: .
J gene: TRBJ1-1
V gene: TRBV29-1
CDR3 protein: CSVEVPYTSTEAFF
CDR3 DNA: TGCAGCGTTGAGGTCCCCTATACGAGCACTGAAGCTTTCTTT

clone size: few
D gene: .
J gene: TRBJ2-1
V gene: TRBV27
CDR3 protein: CASSQGVAVSLGNEQFF
CDR3 DNA: TGTGCCAGCAGTCAGGGGGTAGCGGTTTCCCTAGGGAATGAGCAGTTCTTC

clone size: .
D gene: .
J gene: TRBJ2-1
V gene: TRBV21-1
CDR3 protein: CASSKGRTSGVSYNEQFF
CDR3 DNA: TGTGCCAGCAGCAAAGGGAGGACTAGCGGAGTGTCCTACAATGAGCAGTTCTTC

clone size: once
D gene: .
J gene: TRBJ1-1
V gene: TRBV6-2/TRBV6-3
CDR3 protein: CASSSEANTEAFF
CDR3 DNA: TGTGCCAGCAGTTCAGAGGCGAACACTGAAGCTTTCTTT

clone size: .
D gene: .
J gene: TRBJ2-1
V gene: TRBV6-1
CDR3 protein: CASSDSSSSSYNEQFF
CDR3 DNA: TGTGCCAGCAGTGATTCATCCTCAAGCTCCTACAATGAGCAGTTCTTC

clone size: .
D gene: .
J gene: TRBJ1-2
V gene: TRBV11-2
CDR3 protein: CASSLDSGARGGYTF
CDR3 DNA: TGTGCCAGCAGCTTAGATTCAGGGGCAAGAGGCGGCTACACCTTC

clone size: once
D gene: .
J gene: TRBJ2-7
V gene: TRBV18
CDR3 protein: CASSPTEEGEQYF
CDR3 DNA: TGTGCCAGCTCACCAACCGAAGAGGGCGAGCAGTACTTC

clone size: .
D gene: .
J gene: TRBJ2-1
V gene: TRBV5-1
CDR3 protein: CASSLPGSNEQFF
CDR3 DNA: TGCGCCAGCAGCTTGCCGGGTTCGAATGAGCAGTTCTTC

clone size: few
D gene: .
J gene: TRBJ2-7
V gene: TRBV15
CDR3 protein: CATSRDRIEADEQYF
CDR3 DNA: TGTGCCACCAGCAGAGATAGGATCGAGGCCGACGAGCAGTACTTC

clone size: .
D gene: TRBD2
J gene: TRBJ2-5
V gene: TRBV29-1
CDR3 protein: CSVDGFSTSGSAETQYF
CDR3 DNA: TGCAGCGTTGACGGATTTTCAACTAGCGGGAGTGCAGAGACCCAGTACTTC

clone size: once
D gene: .
J gene: TRBJ2-2
V gene: TRBV5-1
CDR3 protein: CASSQGNTGELFF
CDR3 DNA: TGCGCCAGCAGCCAGGGGAACACCGGGGAGCTGTTTTTT